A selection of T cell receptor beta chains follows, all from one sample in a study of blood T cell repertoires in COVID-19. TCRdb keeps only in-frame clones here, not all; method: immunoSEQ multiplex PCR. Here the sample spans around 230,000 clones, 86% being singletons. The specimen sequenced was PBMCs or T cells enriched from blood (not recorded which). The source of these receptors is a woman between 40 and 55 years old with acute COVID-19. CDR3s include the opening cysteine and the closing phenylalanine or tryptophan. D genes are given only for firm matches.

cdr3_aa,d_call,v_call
CASTPLVYGYTF,-,TRBV7-8
CASSLVRDSGNTIYF,-,TRBV27
CASRGTANTGELFF,TRBD1,TRBV7-9
CASSLGTAQGETQYF,-,TRBV5-1
CASSLQGNYGYTF,-,TRBV12-3/TRBV12-4
CASETGNYGYTF,-,TRBV2
CASSLVHPDRPSRELFF,-,TRBV11-3
CASRARDRQMNTEAFF,TRBD1,TRBV19
CASSLGSGGSNYGYTF,-,TRBV7-3
CASSLEIDRNNSPLHF,-,TRBV5-6
CASSPKTATNEKLFF,-,TRBV7-9
CASSGVTEAFF,-,TRBV4-3
CATSGAGTGDEKLFF,TRBD1,TRBV6-5
CASDAGGPNEQFF,TRBD2,TRBV9
CASSPRGPGTDTQYF,-,TRBV19
CASSRSSGVETQYF,TRBD2,TRBV11-2
CASSQDGGQSGGSYNEQFF,TRBD2,TRBV4-1
CASSQNPNNSPLHF,-,TRBV6-5
CASSPQTEMNTGELFF,-,TRBV9
CATSDSFSGQGAFVETQYF,TRBD1,TRBV24-1
CASSYSSLGDSGYTF,-,TRBV6-5
CATKPGGAGETQYF,-,TRBV6-5
CAISERQGTSSSYEQYF,TRBD1,TRBV10-3
CASSPRQGAYEQYF,TRBD1,TRBV9
CASSSGTPYGYTF,-,TRBV7-9
CATRGRERNEQFF,-,TRBV15
CASSTYRGFRGNEQYF,-,TRBV11-2
CASSCPDREAGNTIYF,TRBD1,TRBV7-4
CASSSNTYSPLHF,-,TRBV14
CASSVGREGYGYTF,-,TRBV9
CAWINPRVTNSPLHF,-,TRBV30
CASSQSEAGQETQYF,TRBD2,TRBV3-1/TRBV3-2
CASSESGTGAAGYGYTF,TRBD1,TRBV10-2
CASSFDRDVNYGYTF,TRBD1,TRBV5-1
CASSGNRVRTEAFF,-,TRBV5-4
CASSFRGLLQPQHF,-,TRBV28
CASSSSLYTQYF,-,TRBV12-3/TRBV12-4
CASSQERAGPRRTYF,-,TRBV4-1
CASSSAGLAGNTIYF,-,TRBV6-5
CASSLVSLSADGYTF,-,TRBV7-8
CASSEAASLAGGDTQYF,TRBD2,TRBV6-1
CASSPLAGGYNEQFF,TRBD2,TRBV18
CASSSTGQGGGELFF,TRBD1,TRBV7-2
CATSSGRITEAFF,-,TRBV15
CASRPRGGMNTEAFF,-,TRBV6-5
CAWRTPGAWRTEAFF,-,TRBV30
CASSLAISASGSSYEQYF,TRBD2,TRBV5-1
CASSQDYSDTDMNTEAFF,-,TRBV4-3
CASSLREQYF,-,TRBV12-3/TRBV12-4
CASSEPGQGVGRGNQPQHF,TRBD1,TRBV6-1